The next 14 T cell receptor beta chains were all read from a single sample in a study of type 1 regulatory T cells. Their recognized antigens are unknown. TCRdb re-called the reads through MiXCR, storing one row per CDR3 protein. This repertoire shows 60,000 to 80,000 distinct CDR3 sequences, around 63% found once; its top ten account for 7% to 9.5%. Sequenced input: cultured T cells, either the whole culture or a sorted T cell fraction (not recorded which). The subset: Tr1-enriched cell product generated in vitro against host alloantigens. The receptors derive from a human donor in good health.

This clonotype has a handful of counts. This chain connects TRBV6-2 or TRBV6-3 to TRBJ1-1, with D perhaps TRBD1 (5 bases). V gave up 6 bases and J gave up 1 base, with 15 bases separating them. The CDR3 runs 15 residues. CDR1 is MNHEY and CDR2 is SVGEGT in the germline V gene. CDR3 nucleotides: TGTGCCAGCAGCGCGCCAAATAGGGGGAACACTGAAGCTTTCTTT. Translation gives CASSAPNRGNTEAFF.

This clonotype was counted many times. The rearrangement joins TRBV2 to TRBJ2-5; D is undetermined. Germline V gene lookup returns CDR1 SNHLY and CDR2 FYNNEI. This CDR3 is 12 amino acids long. V was trimmed by 3 bases and J by 2 bases, leaving 4 bases between them. CDR3 sequence: CASSDRQETQYF. The CDR3 region has the DNA TGTGCCAGCAGTGACAGGCAAGAGACCCAGTACTTC.

This clonotype came up a few times. The rearrangement links TRBV4-2 to TRBJ2-5; tentatively, D is TRBD2 (5 bases). Germline V gene data show CDR1 as LGHNA and CDR2 as YNFKEQ. V gave up 0 bases and J gave up 6 bases, with 17 bases separating them. The CDR3 runs 16 residues. CDR3 region: CASSQESPLARQTQYF. Written as DNA, the CDR3 is TGTGCCAGCAGCCAAGAAAGCCCGCTAGCTAGGCAGACCCAGTACTTC.

V and J are TRBV20-1 and TRBJ2-7, with D possibly matching TRBD1 (6 bases). CDR3 length equals 16 residues. CDR1 is DFQATT and CDR2 is SNEGSKA in the germline V gene (reference sequence). V gave up 3 bases and J gave up 1 base, with 19 bases separating them. CDR3 sequence reads: CSARIAGQRFSYEQYF. CDR3 DNA sequence: TGCAGTGCTAGGATTGCCGGACAGCGATTTTCCTACGAGCAGTACTTC.

The rearrangement uses TRBV11-2 and TRBJ1-5; perhaps TRBD1 as D (5 bases). The germline gives CDR1 SGHAT, CDR2 FQNNGV. The CDR3 is 15 residues long. V gave up 5 bases and J gave up 0 bases, with 11 bases separating them. The CDR3 spells CASSMGLASNQPQHF. CDR3 nucleotide sequence: TGTGCCAGCAGCATGGGACTTGCTAGCAATCAGCCCCAGCATTTT.

The chain recombines TRBV28 with TRBJ1-2; 8 bases are shared with TRBD1. The germline V gene encodes CDR1 MDHEN and CDR2 SYDVKM. J lost 5 bases, V lost 5 bases, and 10 bases had no gene match. This CDR3 contains 15 residues. The CDR3 sequence: CASSPARQGRYGYTF. DNA of the CDR3: TGTGCCAGCAGTCCAGCCCGACAGGGGAGGTATGGCTACACCTTC.

The chain couples TRBV6-2 or TRBV6-3 to TRBJ2-7; 7 bases are a match to TRBD2. V lost 4 bases to trimming and J lost 4 bases; unmatched junction nucleotides: 7. Germline V gene lookup returns CDR1 MNHEY and CDR2 SVGEGT. The CDR3 runs to 14 residues. CDR3 bases: TGTGCCAGCAGTTTGGAGGGGCGGGAGTACGAGCAGTACTTC. It is translated as CASSLEGREYEQYF.

This clonotype was seen just once. This chain links TRBV10-3 with TRBJ2-5; 8 nucleotides match TRBD2. After removal of 4 bases from V and 9 bases from J, the junction contained 13 bases not matched to a gene. The CDR3 is made up of 15 amino acids. Germline V lookup: CDR1 ENHRY, CDR2 SYGVKD. In DNA, the CDR3 is TGTGCCATCAGTGCGGTAGCGGGGAACCAAGTGGCCCAGTACTTC. Protein sequence: CAISAVAGNQVAQYF.

This clonotype counts as medium-sized (0.01 to 0.1%). V is TRBV20-1 and J is TRBJ2-7, with 12 bases identical to TRBD1. The CDR3 has 14 residues. Germline CDR1 DFQATT, CDR2 SNEGSKA (reference sequence). The junction had 9 bases not matched to a gene; V was cut back by 3 bases and J by 9 bases. CDR3 DNA sequence: TGCAGTGCTAGTGGTGGGACAGGGGGCAGTGGGCAGTACTTC. Translation: CSASGGTGGSGQYF.

In its sample, this clonotype is medium-sized. The chain employs TRBV9 and TRBJ2-2; no clear D gene. CDR1 is SGDLS, CDR2 YYNGEE, per germline. This CDR3 spans 13 amino acids. V was cut by 4 bases and J by 6 bases, with 10 bases left in between. CDR3 residues: CASSLRLAGELFF. The CDR3 bases are TGTGCCAGCAGCCTTCGATTGGCCGGGGAGCTGTTTTTT. Combining the CDR3 with reference TRBV9 and TRBJ2-2 gives the whole variable domain DSGVTQTPKHLITATGQRVTLRCSPRSGDLSVYWYQQSLDQGLQFLIQYYNGEERAKGNILERFSAQQFPDLHSELNLSSLELGDSALYFCASSLRLAGELFFGEGSRLTVL.

The chain employs TRBV4-2 and TRBJ2-2; D may be TRBD1 (6 bases). V lost 6 bases and J lost 1, with 12 bases in between. CDR1 and CDR2 (germline): LGHNA, YNFKEQ. The CDR3 has 15 amino acids. Here the CDR3 reads CASRFRTENTGELFF. In DNA, the CDR3 is TGTGCCAGCAGGTTTAGGACAGAGAACACCGGGGAGCTGTTTTTT.

This clonotype was seen only a few times. This chain links TRBV3-1 with TRBJ2-5; the D gene is possibly TRBD2 (7 bases). Per the germline V gene, CDR1 is LGHDT and CDR2 is YNNKEL (reference sequence). Trimming removed 3 bases from V and 5 bases from J, with 22 bases in between. The CDR3 contains 17 residues. The CDR3, as DNA: TGTGCCAGCAGCCATCCTGGGGGCGTCCGGGGAGGGGAGACCCAGTACTTC. Its protein is CASSHPGGVRGGETQYF.

The chain couples TRBV19 to TRBJ2-5; 7 bases agree with TRBD2. V shed 7 bases, J shed 7 bases, and the junction held 12 bases outside the gene matches. Germline V gene sequence: CDR1 LNHDA, CDR2 SQIVND (reference sequence). This CDR3 has 14 amino acids. CDR3 coding DNA: TGTGCCAGTACCTCCTCCAGCGGGATGGCGACCCAGTACTTC. Its protein product is CASTSSSGMATQYF.

The chain combines TRBV6-1 with TRBJ2-2; D is unclear. Germline V gene sequence: CDR1 MNHNS, CDR2 SASEGT. Trimming cost V 10 bases and J 8 bases, with 14 bases left between them. The length of the CDR3 is 12 residues. This CDR3 is CATQLYRGELFF. The CDR3 DNA reads TGTGCCACTCAACTCTATCGGGGGGAGCTGTTTTTT.